The rows below give T cell receptor beta chains drawn from one sample of a study of blood T cells in healthy people across ages. One entry per CDR3 protein results from TCRdb running MiXCR on the 5' RACE reads. This sample carries some 900,000 distinct CDR3 sequences, approximately 49% of them seen once, and the ten largest clones take around 15%. The sequenced sample was blood. These receptors were collected from a man younger than 45 in good health. The CDR3 runs from the conserved cysteine through the conserved F or W. The D gene is left open where the match is weak. Not all rows give a size; the values are once, few, many and, for expanded clones, a class.

.	TRBV12-3/TRBV12-4	TRBJ1-5	few	CASSPLSSNQPQHF	TGTGCCAGCAGTCCGCTGAGTAGCAATCAGCCCCAGCATTTT
TRBD1	TRBV5-1	TRBJ1-2	.	CASSVTRDRGLVYGYTF	TGCGCCAGCAGCGTTACTCGGGACAGGGGACTCGTTTATGGCTACACCTTC
.	TRBV21-1	TRBJ2-7	.	CASSKDRDRSYEQYF	TGTGCCAGCAGCAAAGATAGGGACCGATCCTACGAGCAGTACTTC
TRBD2	TRBV29-1	TRBJ2-3	.	CSASTRGRLADTDTQYF	TGCAGCGCCTCAACGAGGGGTCGACTAGCGGACACAGATACGCAGTATTTT
TRBD2	TRBV7-2	TRBJ2-1	.	CASSPGTTYYNEQFF	TGTGCCAGCAGCCCGGGGACTACCTACTACAATGAGCAGTTCTTC
.	TRBV27	TRBJ2-7	.	CASSLFGGYEQYF	TGTGCCAGCAGTTTATTTGGGGGATACGAGCAGTACTTC
TRBD1	TRBV7-9	TRBJ2-3	.	CASSTPGGQASQDTQYF	TGTGCCAGCAGCACCCCAGGTGGACAGGCCTCTCAAGATACGCAGTATTTT
.	TRBV29-1	TRBJ2-5	.	CSLLGDSYQETQYF	TGCAGCCTGTTGGGGGATTCGTACCAAGAGACCCAGTACTTC
.	TRBV4-2	TRBJ2-7	.	CASSQDDGSSYEQYF	TGTGCCAGCAGCCAAGATGACGGCAGCTCCTACGAGCAGTACTTC
.	TRBV11-2	TRBJ2-1	once	CASSTPGYPYNEQFF	TGTGCCAGCAGCACACCTGGGTACCCCTACAATGAGCAGTTCTTC
.	TRBV7-2	TRBJ1-4	.	CASSLAQRVGEKLFF	TGTGCCAGCAGCTTAGCGCAAAGGGTCGGTGAAAAACTGTTTTTT
.	TRBV7-2	TRBJ2-3	.	CASSPGGTPYF	TGTGCCAGCAGCCCTGGGGGTACGCCGTATTTT
.	TRBV4-1	TRBJ2-3	.	CASSQEGLGQTGTDTQYF	TGCGCCAGCAGCCAAGAAGGACTGGGGCAAACGGGCACAGATACGCAGTATTTT
.	TRBV10-3	TRBJ1-4	.	CAISETGRSNEKLFF	TGTGCCATCAGTGAGACAGGGCGTTCGAATGAAAAACTGTTTTTT
TRBD1	TRBV7-2	TRBJ2-3	.	CASSVRTGASTDTQYF	TGTGCCAGCAGCGTAAGGACAGGGGCTAGCACAGATACGCAGTATTTT
TRBD2	TRBV24-1	TRBJ2-3	.	CATSDPGTSGKWADTQYF	TGTGCCACCAGTGATCCCGGGACTAGCGGGAAATGGGCAGATACGCAGTATTTT
.	TRBV4-1	TRBJ1-1	.	CASSQALDMNTEAFF	TGCGCCAGCAGCCAAGCTCTGGACATGAACACTGAAGCTTTCTTT
.	TRBV6-2/TRBV6-3	TRBJ2-7	.	CASSLGTNNAIEQYF	TGTGCCAGCAGCCTGGGGACCAACAATGCTATCGAGCAGTACTTC
.	TRBV7-2	TRBJ2-1	.	CASSLVVVGGNEQFF	TGTGCCAGCAGCTTAGTGGTAGTGGGGGGCAATGAGCAGTTCTTC
.	TRBV9	TRBJ2-5	.	CASSVLIQGGEQYF	TGTGCCAGCAGCGTACTAATACAGGGAGGGGAGCAGTACTTC
.	TRBV10-3	TRBJ1-4	.	CATQTGGGEKLFF	TGTGCCACCCAGACAGGAGGGGGTGAAAAACTGTTTTTT
.	TRBV9	TRBJ1-1	.	CAGSVGPGRENTEAFF	TGTGCCGGCAGCGTAGGCCCGGGGAGGGAGAACACTGAAGCTTTCTTT
TRBD2	TRBV27	TRBJ2-1	few	CASSLSTSGGREQFF	TGTGCCAGCAGTTTATCCACTAGCGGTGGTCGGGAGCAGTTCTTC
.	TRBV27	TRBJ2-7	medium-sized	CASSLRAPMYEQYF	TGTGCCAGCAGTTTACGGGCACCAATGTACGAGCAGTACTTC
TRBD1	TRBV29-1	TRBJ2-7	once	CSVKTGNTYDQYF	TGCAGCGTCAAGACAGGGAATACCTACGACCAGTACTTC
TRBD1	TRBV20-1	TRBJ2-7	few	CSAEGQGAYEQYF	TGCAGTGCGGAAGGACAGGGGGCCTACGAGCAGTACTTC
.	TRBV20-1	TRBJ2-7	few	CSARPGGLDYEQYF	TGCAGTGCTAGACCCGGGGGGCTCGACTACGAGCAGTACTTC
.	TRBV29-1	TRBJ1-5	.	CSVGSGDQPQHF	TGCAGCGTTGGGTCTGGAGATCAGCCCCAGCATTTT
TRBD2	TRBV7-2	TRBJ2-5	.	CASSLVPSGGAIPNEQYF	TGTGCCAGCAGCTTAGTTCCTAGCGGGGGGGCCATCCCCAATGAGCAGTACTTC
.	TRBV28	TRBJ1-2	.	CASSVSGQRGYTF	TGTGCCAGCAGTGTTTCAGGGCAACGGGGCTACACCTTC
TRBD1	TRBV2	TRBJ2-1	.	CASSGVGTGLGDEQFF	TGTGCCAGCAGTGGTGTCGGGACAGGGCTTGGGGATGAGCAGTTCTTC